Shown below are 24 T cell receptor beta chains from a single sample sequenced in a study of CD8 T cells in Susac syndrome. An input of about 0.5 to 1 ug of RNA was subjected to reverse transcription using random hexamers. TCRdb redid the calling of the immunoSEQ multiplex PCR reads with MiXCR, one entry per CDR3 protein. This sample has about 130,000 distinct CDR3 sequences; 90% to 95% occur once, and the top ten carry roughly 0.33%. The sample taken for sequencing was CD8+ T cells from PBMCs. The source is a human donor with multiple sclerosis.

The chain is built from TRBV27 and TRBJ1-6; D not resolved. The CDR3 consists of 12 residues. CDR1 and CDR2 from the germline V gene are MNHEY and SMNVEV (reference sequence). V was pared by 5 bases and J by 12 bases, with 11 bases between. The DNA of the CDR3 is TGTGCCAGCAGTCCGAATCTTCAACCCCTCCACTTT. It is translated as CASSPNLQPLHF.

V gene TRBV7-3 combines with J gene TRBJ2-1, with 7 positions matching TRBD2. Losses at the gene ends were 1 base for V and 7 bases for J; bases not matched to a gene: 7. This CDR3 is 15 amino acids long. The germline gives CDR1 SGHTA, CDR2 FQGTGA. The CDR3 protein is CASSLSLGLKNEQFF. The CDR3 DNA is TGTGCCAGCAGCTTAAGTTTGGGACTAAAGAATGAGCAGTTCTTC.

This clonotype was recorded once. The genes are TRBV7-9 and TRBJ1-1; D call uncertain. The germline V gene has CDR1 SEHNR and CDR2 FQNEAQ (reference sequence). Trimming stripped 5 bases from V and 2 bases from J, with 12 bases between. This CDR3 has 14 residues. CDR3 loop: CASSPRRQNTEAFF. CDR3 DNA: TGTGCCAGCAGCCCTCGTCGACAAAACACTGAAGCTTTCTTT.

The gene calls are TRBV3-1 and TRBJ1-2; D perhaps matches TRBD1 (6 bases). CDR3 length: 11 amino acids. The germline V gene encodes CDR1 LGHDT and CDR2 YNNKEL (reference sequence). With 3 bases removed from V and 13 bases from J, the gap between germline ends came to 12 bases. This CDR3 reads CASSQRGKATF. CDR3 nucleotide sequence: TGTGCCAGCAGCCAGAGGGGGAAAGCCACCTTC. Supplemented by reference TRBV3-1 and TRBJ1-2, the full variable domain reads DTAVSQTPKYLVTQMGNDKSIKCEQNLGHDTMYWYKQDSKKFLKIMFSYNNKELIINETVPNRFSPKSPDKAHLNLHINSLELGDSAVYFCASSQRGKATFGSGTRLTVV.

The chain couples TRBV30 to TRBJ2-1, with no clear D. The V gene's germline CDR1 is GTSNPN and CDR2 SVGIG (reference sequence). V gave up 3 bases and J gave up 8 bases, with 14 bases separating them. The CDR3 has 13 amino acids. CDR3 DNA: TGTGCCTGGAGCATTACTCCGGGCTATGAGCAGTTCTTC. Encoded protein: CAWSITPGYEQFF.

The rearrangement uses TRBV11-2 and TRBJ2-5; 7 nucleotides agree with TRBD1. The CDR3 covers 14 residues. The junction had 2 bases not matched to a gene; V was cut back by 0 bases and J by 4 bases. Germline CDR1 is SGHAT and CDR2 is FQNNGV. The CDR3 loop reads CASSLEDRVETQYF. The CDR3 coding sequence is TGTGCCAGCAGCTTAGAAGACAGGGTAGAGACCCAGTACTTC.

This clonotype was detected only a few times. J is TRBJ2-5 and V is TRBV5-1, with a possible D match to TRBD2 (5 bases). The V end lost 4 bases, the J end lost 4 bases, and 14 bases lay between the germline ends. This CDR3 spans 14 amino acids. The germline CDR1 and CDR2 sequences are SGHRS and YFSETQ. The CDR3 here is CASSTKESGETQYF. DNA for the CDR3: TGCGCCAGCAGCACGAAGGAAAGCGGAGAGACCCAGTACTTC.

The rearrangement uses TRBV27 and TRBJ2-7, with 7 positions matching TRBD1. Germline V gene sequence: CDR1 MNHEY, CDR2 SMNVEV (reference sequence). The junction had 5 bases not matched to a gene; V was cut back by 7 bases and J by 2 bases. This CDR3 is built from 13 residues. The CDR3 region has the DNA TGTGCCAGCAAGCGGACAGGCCCCTACGAGCAGTACGTC. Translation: CASKRTGPYEQYV.

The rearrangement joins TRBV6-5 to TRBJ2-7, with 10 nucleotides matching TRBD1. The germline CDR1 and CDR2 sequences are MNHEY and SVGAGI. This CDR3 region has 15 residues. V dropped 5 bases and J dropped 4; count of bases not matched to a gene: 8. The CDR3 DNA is TGTGCCAGCAGTATAGCCCGGACAGGGGGGTACGAGCAGTACTTC. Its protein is CASSIARTGGYEQYF.

The DNA of the CDR3 is TGTGCCAGTAGTTCCCGGGACTCCTACTACTATGGCTACACCTTC. Translated, it gives CASSSRDSYYYGYTF. This chain connects TRBV19 to TRBJ1-2; tentative D call: TRBD1 (5 bases). The CDR3 extends over 15 amino acids. In germline, CDR1 is LNHDA, CDR2 SQIVND (reference sequence). V was cut by 5 bases and J by 3 bases, with 16 bases left in between.

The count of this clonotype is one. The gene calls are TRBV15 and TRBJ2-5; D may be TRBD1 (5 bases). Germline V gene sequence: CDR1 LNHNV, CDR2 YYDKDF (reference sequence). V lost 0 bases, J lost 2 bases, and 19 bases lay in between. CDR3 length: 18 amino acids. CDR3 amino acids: CATSRDTPLWTPQETQYF. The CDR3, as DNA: TGTGCCACCAGCAGAGACACACCACTTTGGACACCTCAAGAGACCCAGTACTTC.

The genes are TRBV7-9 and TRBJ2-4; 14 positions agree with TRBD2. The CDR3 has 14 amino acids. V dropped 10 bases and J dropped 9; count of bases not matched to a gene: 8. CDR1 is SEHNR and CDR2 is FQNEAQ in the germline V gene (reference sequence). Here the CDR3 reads CATTGTSGGGIQYF. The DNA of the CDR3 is TGTGCCACCACCGGGACTAGCGGGGGCGGCATTCAGTACTTC.

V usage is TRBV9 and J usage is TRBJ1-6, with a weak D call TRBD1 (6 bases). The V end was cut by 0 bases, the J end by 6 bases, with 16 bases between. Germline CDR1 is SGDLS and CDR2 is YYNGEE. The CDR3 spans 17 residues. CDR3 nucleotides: TGTGCCAGCAGCGTAGCCCCCCGACAGGCACCTAATTCACCCCTCCACTTT. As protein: CASSVAPRQAPNSPLHF.

The CDR3 DNA reads as TGTGCCAGCAGCCGGCACAGGGGGCTCACAGATACGCAGTATTTT. It yields the protein CASSRHRGLTDTQYF. The genes are TRBV7-6 and TRBJ2-3, with 9 bases lining up with TRBD1. The junction had 5 bases not matched to a gene; V was cut back by 5 bases and J by 2 bases. There are 15 residues in the CDR3. Germline CDR1 SGHVS, CDR2 FNYEAQ.

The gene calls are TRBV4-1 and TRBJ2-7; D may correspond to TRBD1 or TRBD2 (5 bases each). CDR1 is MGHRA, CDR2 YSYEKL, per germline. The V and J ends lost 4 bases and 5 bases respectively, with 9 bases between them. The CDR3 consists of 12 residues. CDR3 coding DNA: TGCGCCAGCAGCCTGGGGACGGACGAGCAGTACTTC. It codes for CASSLGTDEQYF.

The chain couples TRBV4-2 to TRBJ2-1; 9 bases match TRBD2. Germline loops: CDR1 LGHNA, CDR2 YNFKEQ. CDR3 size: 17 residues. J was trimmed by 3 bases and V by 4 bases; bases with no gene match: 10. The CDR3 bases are TGTGCCAGCAGCCGAGTGCGCGGGGGGGCTGTCTACAATGAGCAGTTCTTC. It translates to CASSRVRGGAVYNEQFF.

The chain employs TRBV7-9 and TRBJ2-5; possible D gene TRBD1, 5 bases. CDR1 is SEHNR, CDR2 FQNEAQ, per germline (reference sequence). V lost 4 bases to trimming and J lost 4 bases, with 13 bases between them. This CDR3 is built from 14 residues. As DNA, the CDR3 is TGTGCCAGCAGCTCACCGGACATGCTAGAGACCCAGTACTTC. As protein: CASSSPDMLETQYF.

The CDR3 DNA follows: TGTGCCAGCAGCTTGGCGTCCCGGACAGGGGGGATAGAGACCCAGTACTTC. It codes for CASSLASRTGGIETQYF. V gene TRBV5-4 combines with J gene TRBJ2-5, with TRBD1 matching 10 bases. CDR1 SGHNT and CDR2 YYREEE come from the germline V gene (reference sequence). J gave up 4 bases and V 0 bases, and 9 bases lay outside the gene matches. This CDR3 comprises 17 residues.

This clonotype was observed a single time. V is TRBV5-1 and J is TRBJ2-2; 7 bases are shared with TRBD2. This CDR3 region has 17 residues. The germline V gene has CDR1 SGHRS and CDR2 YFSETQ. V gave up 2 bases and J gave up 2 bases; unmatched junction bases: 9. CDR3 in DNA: TGCGCCAGCAGCTTCTACCAGACTAGCTTTAACACCGGGGAGCTGTTTTTT. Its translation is CASSFYQTSFNTGELFF.

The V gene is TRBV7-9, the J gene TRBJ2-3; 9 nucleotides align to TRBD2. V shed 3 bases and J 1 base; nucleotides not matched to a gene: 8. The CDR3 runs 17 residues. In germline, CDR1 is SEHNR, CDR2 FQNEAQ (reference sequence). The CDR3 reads CASSFLLAGGGTDTQYF. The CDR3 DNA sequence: TGTGCCAGCAGCTTTTTGTTGGCGGGAGGGGGCACAGATACGCAGTATTTT.

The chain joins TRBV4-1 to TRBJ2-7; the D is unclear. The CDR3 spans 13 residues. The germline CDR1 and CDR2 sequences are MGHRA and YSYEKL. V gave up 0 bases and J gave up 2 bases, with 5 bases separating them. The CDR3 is CASSQDKAYEQYF. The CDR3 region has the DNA TGCGCCAGCAGCCAAGATAAGGCCTACGAGCAGTACTTC.

The CDR3 here is CASSPRQGGRTDTQYF. The CDR3 DNA reads TGTGCCAGCAGCCCCCGACAGGGGGGTCGCACAGATACGCAGTATTTT. The chain combines TRBV7-8 with TRBJ2-3, with 9 bases lining up with TRBD1. The CDR3 runs to 16 residues. After removal of 5 bases from V and 1 base from J, the junction contained 7 bases not matched to a gene. The germline gives CDR1 SGHVS, CDR2 FQNEAQ.

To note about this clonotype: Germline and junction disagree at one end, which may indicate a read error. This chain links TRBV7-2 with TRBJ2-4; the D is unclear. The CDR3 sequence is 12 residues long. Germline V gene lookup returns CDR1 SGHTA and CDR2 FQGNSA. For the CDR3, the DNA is TGTGCCAGCAGCTCGCTTAGGATAGCCCGCAGCTTC. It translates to CASSSLRIARSF.

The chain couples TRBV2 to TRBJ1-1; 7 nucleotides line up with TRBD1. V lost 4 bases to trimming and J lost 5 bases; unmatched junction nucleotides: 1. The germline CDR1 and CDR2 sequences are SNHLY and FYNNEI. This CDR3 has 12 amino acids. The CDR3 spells CASSGTGTEAFF. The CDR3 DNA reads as TGTGCCAGCAGTGGGACAGGTACTGAAGCTTTCTTT.